The 9 T cell receptor beta chains listed next were all sequenced from one sample in a study of low-dose radiotherapy and immunotherapy resistance in tumors. Both TCRalpha and TCRbeta chains were reverse transcribed with V-gene-specific primers. It was with a constant-region primer and a V-primer adapter that TCRs were amplified over around 19 PCR cycles. Via MiXCR, TCRdb re-called the reads, giving one row per CDR3 protein. The sample yields about 84,000 distinct CDR3 sequences, roughly 17% seen once. Time point noted: after trial treatment. Treatment here: LDRT plus nivolumab, ipilimumab, low-dose cyclophosphamide and aspirin (RACIN trial). This material consisted of PBMCs, taken after low-dose radiotherapy plus immunotherapy. Receptors were obtained from a male donor with prostate cancer.

This clonotype was counted ten times or more. V gene TRBV28 combines with J gene TRBJ2-3; TRBD2 matches at 10 bases. Germline V gene sequence: CDR1 MDHEN, CDR2 SYDVKM. The CDR3 contains 15 residues. Trimming cost V 10 bases and J 0 bases; bases outside gene matches: 7. The CDR3 bases are TGTGCCACCCGACTAGCGGGTACTAGCACAGATACGCAGTATTTT. Protein product: CATRLAGTSTDTQYF.

The chain recombines TRBV29-1 with TRBJ2-7; TRBD2 aligns across 11 bases. The CDR3 spans 14 residues. J gave up 2 bases and V 5 bases, and 5 bases lay outside the gene matches. The germline gives CDR1 SQVTM, CDR2 ANQGSEA. In DNA form, the CDR3 reads TGCAGCGTTACGACTAGCGGGGATACCTACGAGCAGTACTTC. This gives the protein CSVTTSGDTYEQYF.

With respect to this clonotype: A far larger clone lies a single base away; this is likely a read error. This chain joins TRBV4-3 and TRBJ1-2; TRBD1 agrees at 8 bases. The germline V gene encodes CDR1 LGHNA and CDR2 YSLEER. CDR3 size: 14 residues. The CDR3 region has the DNA TGCGCCAGCACCCAAGGGGGACAGGCCATGGGCTACACCTTC. Translation gives CASTQGGQAMGYTF.

This clonotype appeared many times. This sequence joins TRBV3-1 and TRBJ2-3; a possible D gene is TRBD2 (5 bases). Trimming took 4 bases from V and 14 from J, leaving 16 bases between them. The length of the CDR3 is 12 residues. Germline CDR1 reads LGHDT; CDR2 reads YNNKEL (reference sequence). Here the CDR3 DNA reads TGTGCCAGCAGCCCCTGGACTGAAACCCCGTATTTT. Residues: CASSPWTETPYF.

This clonotype was detected ten times or more. This rearrangement joins TRBV11-2 to TRBJ1-1; TRBD1 is a possible D gene (5 bases). From germline, CDR1 is SGHAT and CDR2 FQNNGV. The germline V and J ends were trimmed by 1 base and 8 bases, with 8 bases remaining between them. This CDR3 contains 12 residues. As DNA, the CDR3 is TGTGCCAGCAGCTTAGTTAACAGGGAAGCTTTCTTT. Its translation: CASSLVNREAFF. Supplemented by reference TRBV11-2 and TRBJ1-1, the full variable domain reads EAGVAQSPRYKIIEKRQSVAFWCNPISGHATLYWYQQILGQGPKLLIQFQNNGVVDDSQLPKDRFSAERLKGVDSTLKIQPAKLEDSAVYLCASSLVNREAFFGQGTRLTVV.

This clonotype was seen many times. This rearrangement joins TRBV2 to TRBJ2-1, with 12 positions matching TRBD2. CDR1 is SNHLY and CDR2 is FYNNEI in the germline V gene. The junction had 7 bases not matched to a gene; V was cut back by 4 bases and J by 3 bases. This CDR3 has 17 residues. The CDR3 is CASSAPSGRAGYNEQFF. The CDR3, as DNA: TGTGCCAGCAGTGCCCCTAGCGGGAGGGCCGGCTACAATGAGCAGTTCTTC. Filled out from reference TRBV2 and TRBJ2-1, the complete variable domain reads EPEVTQTPSHQVTQMGQEVILRCVPISNHLYFYWYRQILGQKVEFLVSFYNNEISEKSEIFDDQFSVERPDGSNFTLKIRSTKLEDSAMYFCASSAPSGRAGYNEQFFGPGTRLTVL.

This clonotype was counted at least ten times. The J gene is TRBJ1-1, the V gene TRBV18, with TRBD1 identical over 9 bases. CDR3 length: 16 residues. Germline CDR1 reads KGHSH; CDR2 reads LQKENI. V lost 1 base and J lost 4; bases outside the gene matches: 7. Here the CDR3 reads CASSPRDRVASTEAFF. The DNA for the CDR3 is TGTGCCAGCTCACCACGGGACAGGGTTGCGAGCACTGAAGCTTTCTTT.

This clonotype was detected ten times or more. The chain is built from TRBV6-6 and TRBJ2-7; possible D gene TRBD1, 5 bases. The V end lost 6 bases, the J end lost 6 bases, and 12 bases lay between the germline ends. CDR3 length: 12 amino acids. Germline V gives CDR1 MNHNY, CDR2 SVGAGI (reference sequence). DNA of the CDR3: TGTGCCAGCAGACCAACAGGTGGCGAGCAGTACTTC. Translated, it gives CASRPTGGEQYF.

This clonotype was observed many times. The chain links TRBV28 to TRBJ1-2, with D possibly being TRBD1 (5 bases). The V and J ends lost 6 bases and 5 bases respectively, with 16 bases between them. This CDR3 has 14 residues. Germline loops: CDR1 MDHEN, CDR2 SYDVKM. CDR3 sequence (DNA): TGTGCCAGCAGCGGGGGGGGGGACTTGTATGGCTACACCTTC. Encoded protein: CASSGGGDLYGYTF.